Listed below are T cell receptor beta chains from one sample, sequenced in a study of beta chain features in type 1 diabetes. TCRdb's table, derived via immunoSEQ multiplex PCR, lists solely in-frame clones and lacks some. The sample includes 250,000 to 350,000 clones, roughly an eighth of them seen just once. The sample comprised naive CD4+ T cells from blood. The receptors originated from a man aged 25 to 40 with type 1 diabetes. Each CDR3 is given with its conserved first and last residue. The order of the fields is clone size, D gene, J gene, V gene, CDR3 protein, CDR3 DNA. A D gene is named only where the DNA matches it firmly. Clone size is given for some rows only: seen once, a few or many times, or a class if the clone is expanded.

size: many
D: TRBD1
J: TRBJ1-1
V: TRBV23-1
CDR3: CASSLNRGCSTEAFF
DNA: TGCGCCAGCAGTCTCAACAGGGGTTGTAGCACTGAAGCTTTCTTT

size: once
D: TRBD1
J: TRBJ1-2
V: TRBV5-6
CDR3: CASSPPPDRAPGYTF
DNA: TGTGCCAGCAGCCCCCCTCCAGACAGGGCTCCTGGCTACACCTTC

size: few
D: .
J: TRBJ2-2
V: TRBV9
CDR3: CASSVGGAETGELFF
DNA: TGTGCCAGCAGCGTGGGGGGGGCGGAGACCGGGGAGCTGTTTTTT

size: few
D: .
J: TRBJ2-2
V: TRBV10-3
CDR3: CAISESGQITGELFF
DNA: TGTGCCATCAGTGAGTCTGGGCAGATCACCGGGGAGCTGTTTTTT

size: .
D: .
J: TRBJ1-2
V: TRBV29-1
CDR3: CSVELWQNYGYTF
DNA: TGCAGCGTTGAATTGTGGCAGAACTATGGCTACACCTTC

size: few
D: .
J: TRBJ2-7
V: TRBV7-9
CDR3: CASSSTGSSYEQYF
DNA: TGTGCCAGCAGCTCGACGGGGAGCTCCTACGAGCAGTACTTC

size: few
D: TRBD2
J: TRBJ2-5
V: TRBV7-2
CDR3: CASSQRPLAGLQETQYF
DNA: TGTGCCAGCAGCCAGCGGCCACTAGCGGGTCTCCAAGAGACCCAGTACTTC

size: .
D: .
J: TRBJ2-1
V: TRBV7-2
CDR3: CASSLAAASYNEQFF
DNA: TGTGCCAGCAGCTTAGCAGCGGCCTCCTACAATGAGCAGTTCTTC

size: .
D: .
J: TRBJ2-3
V: TRBV7-2
CDR3: CASSTQGSDTQYF
DNA: TGTGCCAGCAGCACCCAGGGGTCAGATACGCAGTATTTT

size: .
D: TRBD1
J: TRBJ2-7
V: TRBV25-1
CDR3: CASSGGQGRYEQYF
DNA: TGTGCCAGCAGTGGGGGACAGGGACGCTACGAGCAGTACTTC

size: .
D: TRBD1
J: TRBJ1-5
V: TRBV2
CDR3: CASSGTGGTQPQHF
DNA: TGTGCCAGCAGCGGGACAGGGGGAACTCAGCCCCAGCATTTT

size: few
D: TRBD1
J: TRBJ2-1
V: TRBV7-9
CDR3: CASGTVSGTGAFNEQFF
DNA: TGTGCCAGCGGAACGGTGTCCGGGACAGGGGCGTTCAATGAGCAGTTCTTC

size: .
D: .
J: TRBJ2-7
V: TRBV4-1
CDR3: CASSQLAGLLEQYF
DNA: TGCGCCAGCAGCCAGCTCGCAGGTCTACTTGAGCAGTACTTC

size: few
D: TRBD1
J: TRBJ1-2
V: TRBV4-1
CDR3: CASSQDVGQVPLGYTF
DNA: TGCGCCAGCAGCCAAGATGTAGGACAGGTCCCTTTGGGCTACACCTTC

size: .
D: TRBD1
J: TRBJ1-4
V: TRBV27
CDR3: CASSSGQGNEKLFF
DNA: TGTGCCAGCAGTTCGGGACAGGGTAATGAAAAACTGTTTTTT

size: .
D: TRBD1
J: TRBJ2-7
V: TRBV7-9
CDR3: CASSPGTARSYEQYF
DNA: TGTGCCAGCAGCCCCGGGACAGCACGCTCCTACGAGCAGTACTTC

size: .
D: .
J: TRBJ2-7
V: TRBV28
CDR3: CASSSGYEQYF
DNA: TGTGCCAGCAGTTCCGGCTACGAGCAGTACTTC

size: .
D: TRBD2
J: TRBJ2-1
V: TRBV30
CDR3: CAWTSGSSYNEQFF
DNA: TGTGCCTGGACTAGCGGGAGCTCCTACAATGAGCAGTTCTTC

size: few
D: .
J: TRBJ1-1
V: TRBV5-1
CDR3: CASSFDTRNTEAFF
DNA: TGCGCCAGCAGCTTTGACACCCGGAACACTGAAGCTTTCTTT

size: once
D: TRBD1
J: TRBJ2-1
V: TRBV10-3
CDR3: CAIRTGEDNEQFF
DNA: TGTGCCATCCGGACAGGGGAGGACAATGAGCAGTTCTTC

size: few
D: TRBD2
J: TRBJ2-3
V: TRBV5-1
CDR3: CASSPTSGRADTQYF
DNA: TGCGCCAGCAGCCCGACTAGCGGGAGGGCAGATACGCAGTATTTT

size: few
D: .
J: TRBJ2-7
V: TRBV27
CDR3: CASSLKAVASSYEQYF
DNA: TGTGCCAGCAGTTTAAAGGCGGTTGCGAGCTCCTACGAGCAGTACTTC

size: .
D: .
J: TRBJ2-3
V: TRBV2
CDR3: CASMRILRESADTQYF
DNA: TGTGCCAGCATGAGGATTCTGAGGGAGTCGGCAGATACGCAGTATTTT

size: few
D: TRBD2
J: TRBJ2-2
V: TRBV4-3
CDR3: CASSHVSGRYTGELFF
DNA: TGCGCCAGCAGCCATGTTAGCGGGAGATACACCGGGGAGCTGTTTTTT

size: .
D: TRBD2
J: TRBJ2-4
V: TRBV10-3
CDR3: CAISGTSGKNIQYF
DNA: TGTGCCATCAGCGGGACTAGCGGCAAAAACATTCAGTACTTC

size: few
D: TRBD2
J: TRBJ2-1
V: TRBV30
CDR3: CAWSVLGGTSGRLSSYNEQFF
DNA: TGTGCCTGGAGTGTATTGGGCGGGACTAGCGGAAGACTAAGCTCCTACAATGAGCAGTTCTTC

size: few
D: TRBD2
J: TRBJ2-3
V: TRBV9
CDR3: CASSFRTSGSSDTQYF
DNA: TGTGCCAGCAGCTTCCGGACTAGCGGGAGTTCTGATACGCAGTATTTT

size: few
D: TRBD2
J: TRBJ2-3
V: TRBV2
CDR3: CASSGRARDTQYF
DNA: TGTGCCAGTAGCGGGAGGGCCCGAGATACGCAGTATTTT

size: .
D: TRBD1
J: TRBJ2-1
V: TRBV2
CDR3: CASSGQGEENEQFF
DNA: TGTGCCAGCAGTGGGCAGGGGGAAGAGAATGAGCAGTTCTTC

size: .
D: .
J: TRBJ2-7
V: TRBV5-1
CDR3: CASSIEREQYF
DNA: TGCGCCAGCAGCATAGAGCGCGAGCAGTACTTC

size: .
D: .
J: TRBJ2-2
V: TRBV5-1
CDR3: CASSDYRATGELFF
DNA: TGCGCCAGCAGCGACTACAGGGCCACCGGGGAGCTGTTTTTT

size: few
D: TRBD2
J: TRBJ2-5
V: TRBV5-4
CDR3: CASSLASTSAQETQYF
DNA: TGTGCCAGCAGCTTGGCCTCGACTAGCGCACAAGAGACCCAGTACTTC

size: few
D: .
J: TRBJ1-3
V: TRBV9
CDR3: CASSSRDGLGNTIYF
DNA: TGTGCCAGCAGCTCCCGGGATGGGCTTGGAAACACCATATATTTT

size: few
D: TRBD1
J: TRBJ1-5
V: TRBV29-1
CDR3: CSVGTGGEESNQPQHF
DNA: TGCAGCGTGGGTACAGGGGGCGAAGAGAGCAATCAGCCCCAGCATTTT

size: .
D: .
J: TRBJ1-2
V: TRBV5-1
CDR3: CASSLTQGLGLGYTF
DNA: TGCGCCAGCAGCCTCACACAGGGTCTGGGCCTAGGCTACACCTTC

size: .
D: .
J: TRBJ1-1
V: TRBV19
CDR3: CASSMTVTATTPNTEAFF
DNA: TGTGCCAGTAGTATGACCGTGACTGCTACAACACCAAACACTGAAGCTTTCTTT

size: few
D: TRBD2
J: TRBJ2-7
V: TRBV7-2
CDR3: CASSLPPRAGGNEQYF
DNA: TGTGCCAGCAGCTTACCCCCCCGGGCGGGAGGGAACGAGCAGTACTTC

size: .
D: TRBD1
J: TRBJ1-2
V: TRBV5-4
CDR3: CASSLNGQGHYGYTF
DNA: TGTGCCAGCAGCTTGAATGGACAGGGGCATTATGGCTACACCTTC

size: .
D: TRBD1
J: TRBJ2-1
V: TRBV28
CDR3: CASRPGQGYHEQFF
DNA: TGTGCCAGCCGTCCGGGACAGGGATACCATGAGCAGTTCTTC

size: .
D: .
J: TRBJ2-3
V: TRBV5-1
CDR3: CASSFLTGGTDTQYF
DNA: TGCGCCAGCAGCTTCCTTACAGGCGGCACAGATACGCAGTATTTT

size: .
D: .
J: TRBJ1-2
V: TRBV2
CDR3: CASSEQGTNYGYTF
DNA: TGTGCCAGCAGTGAACAGGGGACGAACTATGGCTACACCTTC

size: .
D: TRBD2
J: TRBJ2-3
V: TRBV7-9
CDR3: CASSSAGGPPDTQYF
DNA: TGTGCCAGCAGCTCAGCGGGAGGGCCCCCCGATACGCAGTATTTT

size: few
D: .
J: TRBJ1-4
V: TRBV15
CDR3: CATSEGGVNEKLFF
DNA: TGTGCCACCAGCGAGGGTGGGGTTAATGAAAAACTGTTTTTT

size: .
D: TRBD1
J: TRBJ1-5
V: TRBV5-4
CDR3: CASSPGTGVNQPQHF
DNA: TGTGCCAGCAGTCCCGGGACAGGGGTCAATCAGCCCCAGCATTTT

size: .
D: .
J: TRBJ1-5
V: TRBV19
CDR3: CASSVDRYSNQPQHF
DNA: TGTGCCAGTAGTGTTGACAGGTATAGCAATCAGCCCCAGCATTTT